Below are 11 T cell receptor beta chains sequenced from a single sample in a study of circulating CD8 cells and anti-PD-1 response in melanoma. Using around 14 ng of total RNA, TCR libraries were made with the QIAseq Immune Repertoire TCR panel. Via MiXCR, TCRdb re-called the reads, giving one row per CDR3 protein. The data contain about 720 distinct CDR3 sequences, 4% to 5.5% of them singletons. Sorting of live CD3+CD8+TCRalphabeta+ cells by PD-1 and/or TIGIT gave four subsets. Sequencing was performed on CD8+ T cells from PBMCs, taken at baseline or after one month of anti-PD-1 therapy (not recorded which). The source of these receptors is a human donor with melanoma.

In this sample, this clonotype turned up a few times. Possible read error: a much larger clone is one base away. The CDR3 reads CASSLSGPGGSYEQYF. The CDR3 nucleotides are TGTGCCAGCAGTTTATCTGGACCGGGAGGGTCCTACGAGCAGTACTTC. The chain links TRBV27 to TRBJ2-7, with 8 bases fitting TRBD2. The CDR3 loop spans 16 amino acids. Germline-derived CDR1 and CDR2 are MNHEY and SMNVEV (reference sequence). V shed 0 bases, J shed 1 base, and the junction held 5 bases outside the gene matches.

This clonotype is deemed large (0.1 to 1%). V is TRBV27 and J is TRBJ2-3; D unresolved. The ends were cut back, 3 bases at V and 0 bases at J, with 10 bases in the middle. There are 15 residues in the CDR3. The germline V gene encodes CDR1 MNHEY and CDR2 SMNVEV (reference sequence). CDR3 coding DNA: TGTGCCAGCAGTTTTGAGTTAGAAAGCACAGATACGCAGTATTTT. Translation: CASSFELESTDTQYF.

The gene calls are TRBV28 and TRBJ2-3; D call uncertain. The V end lost 3 bases, the J end lost 2 bases, and 15 bases lay between the germline ends. The germline gives CDR1 MDHEN, CDR2 SYDVKM. The CDR3 has 16 residues. The CDR3 bases are TGTGCCAGCAGTTTCGTGACCCACACCTCCACAGATACGCAGTATTTT. This sequence encodes CASSFVTHTSTDTQYF.

This clonotype is medium-sized (0.01 to 0.1%) within its sample. This chain connects TRBV28 to TRBJ1-1; TRBD1 might be the D (5 bases). CDR3 length equals 14 residues. Germline CDR1 is MDHEN and CDR2 is SYDVKM. Trimming took 6 bases from V and 4 from J, leaving 15 bases between them. The DNA for the CDR3 is TGTGCCAGCAGGCCAGCGGGGGAGGTCACTGAAGCTTTCTTT. It encodes CASRPAGEVTEAFF.

This clonotype is judged large. The genes are TRBV4-2 and TRBJ2-2, with 8 bases identical to TRBD2. Germline lookup yields CDR1 LGHNA and CDR2 YNFKEQ. The CDR3 sequence is 17 residues long. With V trimmed by 2 bases and J by 3 bases, 8 bases remained unmatched. The CDR3 DNA sequence: TGTGCCAGCAGCCAATCCCTGGGCGGGGGGTACACCGGGGAGCTGTTTTTT. Translation: CASSQSLGGGYTGELFF.

This clonotype ranks as medium-sized (0.01 to 0.1%). The chain recombines TRBV12-3 or TRBV12-4 with TRBJ2-1, with 10 positions matching TRBD2. The CDR3 extends over 15 amino acids. V lost 5 bases to trimming and J lost 5 bases; unmatched junction nucleotides: 6. This chain's CDR3 is CASSRAGGPHNEQFF. The CDR3 nucleotides are TGTGCCAGCAGTCGAGCGGGGGGGCCCCACAATGAGCAGTTCTTC.

Comment on this clonotype: This may arise from a read error, as a much more abundant clone is one base away. The chain has TRBV28 and TRBJ2-3; 7 bases match TRBD1. This CDR3 is built from 15 residues. With V trimmed by 8 bases and J by 5 bases, 13 bases remained unmatched. CDR1 is MDHEN, CDR2 SYDVKM, per germline. The CDR3 sequence is CASGPDRDGIDTQYF. The DNA of the CDR3 is TGTGCCAGCGGCCCCGACAGGGACGGCATAGATACGCAGTATTTT. Looking up the rest from reference TRBV28 and TRBJ2-3 gives the full variable domain: DVKVTQSSRYLVKRTGEKVFLECVQDMDHENMFWYRQDPGLGLRLIYFSYDVKMKEKGDIPEGYSVSREKKERFSLILESASTNQTSMYLCASGPDRDGIDTQYFGPGTRLTVL.

This clonotype is categorized as large. The rearrangement uses TRBV4-1 and TRBJ2-7; TRBD2 matches at 9 bases. The V gene end was trimmed by 3 bases and the J gene end by 0 bases; junction bases not matched to a gene: 9. Germline V gene sequence: CDR1 MGHRA, CDR2 YSYEKL. CDR3 length equals 17 residues. The CDR3 region has the DNA TGCGCCAGCAGCCAGAACGCGCGGGGGGGCCTCTCCTACGAGCAGTACTTC. This gives the protein CASSQNARGGLSYEQYF.

By share of the sample, this clonotype is large. The chain employs TRBV19 and TRBJ2-5, with D tentatively TRBD1 or TRBD2 (6 bases each). From germline, CDR1 is LNHDA and CDR2 SQIVND (reference sequence). Between the trimmed V and J ends, which lost 7 bases and 2 bases, there was a span of 17 bases. The CDR3 has 15 residues. This chain's CDR3 is CASIGRGLGQETQYF. DNA for the CDR3: TGTGCCAGTATCGGCAGGGGACTGGGGCAAGAGACCCAGTACTTC.

Within the sample, this clonotype is large (0.1 to 1%). The chain combines TRBV19 with TRBJ1-1; D gene ambiguous. Trimming took 0 bases from V and 3 from J, leaving 17 bases between them. The CDR3 has 17 amino acids. Germline assignment: CDR1 LNHDA and CDR2 SQIVND (reference sequence). CDR3 amino acids: CASSIDFRQVGDTEAFF. The CDR3 nucleotides read TGTGCCAGTAGTATAGATTTTCGGCAGGTAGGAGACACTGAAGCTTTCTTT.

Judged by abundance, this clonotype is large. This chain uses TRBV1 with TRBJ2-1; TRBD1 is the table's D call and was not checked against the DNA. TRBV1 is shown as a pseudogene. This CDR3 contains 18 residues. In DNA form, the CDR3 reads TGCACCAGCAGCCATCCAGGGGGTTCAAAAGGCCCCTACAATGAGCAGTTCTTC. It specifies CTSSHPGGSKGPYNEQFF.